The 18 T cell receptor beta chains listed next were all sequenced from one sample in a study of blood T cell repertoires in COVID-19. Using immunoSEQ multiplex PCR, the repertoire was profiled, and TCRdb retains in-frame clones only, with some absent. Of 310,000 or so clones listed, about 90% are singletons. Sequencing was carried out using peripheral blood. The receptors here all came from a man between 18 and 29 years old who had recovered from COVID-19.

The J gene is TRBJ1-2, the V gene TRBV10-3, with 9 positions matching TRBD1. This CDR3 region has 15 residues. Unmatched junction bases numbered 3, after V lost 2 bases and J lost 2 bases. CDR1 is ENHRY, CDR2 SYGVKD, per germline. CDR3 in amino acids: CAISEGGQGNYGYTF. CDR3 nucleotides: TGTGCCATCAGTGAGGGGGGACAGGGAAACTATGGCTACACCTTC.

The chain carries TRBV19 and TRBJ2-6, with 9 bases lining up with TRBD1. Germline V gene sequence: CDR1 LNHDA, CDR2 SQIVND (reference sequence). The V and J ends lost 6 bases and 2 bases, in that order; junction bases with no gene match: 5. This CDR3 is built from 16 residues. The CDR3 loop reads CASSSRTGAGANVLTF. The CDR3 DNA is TGTGCCAGTAGCAGCAGGACAGGGGCTGGGGCCAACGTCCTGACTTTC. The full variable domain, in which reference TRBV19 and TRBJ2-6 provide the parts outside the CDR3, is DGGITQSPKYLFRKEGQNVTLSCEQNLNHDAMYWYRQDPGQGLRLIYYSQIVNDFQKGDIAEGYSVSREKKESFPLTVTSAQKNPTAFYLCASSSRTGAGANVLTFGAGSRLTVL.

The chain employs TRBV25-1 and TRBJ2-3, with D possibly TRBD1 on 6 matching bases. V shed 1 base and J shed 3 bases, with 17 bases lying between them. CDR1 and CDR2 from the germline V gene are MGHDK and SYGVNS. The CDR3 contains 17 residues. CDR3 DNA sequence: TGTGCCAGCAGTGAATCAGGGGCAGGGGTGGTAACAGATACGCAGTATTTT. Its translation is CASSESGAGVVTDTQYF.

The rearrangement links TRBV7-9 to TRBJ1-1; maybe TRBD1 (5 bases). V shed 3 bases and J shed 3 bases, with 11 bases lying between them. There are 14 residues in the CDR3. CDR1 and CDR2 (germline): SEHNR, FQNEAQ (reference sequence). CDR3 sequence (DNA): TGTGCCAGCAGCTTGATCCCGGGGGACACTGAAGCTTTCTTT. This encodes CASSLIPGDTEAFF.

The chain recombines TRBV9 with TRBJ1-5; possible D gene TRBD1, 6 bases. The V gene's germline CDR1 is SGDLS and CDR2 YYNGEE. The V end lost 7 bases, the J end lost 1 base, and 15 bases lay between the germline ends. The length of the CDR3 is 15 residues. The CDR3 DNA sequence: TGTGCCAGCGGAGAGACAGGATCGAGCAATCAGCCCCAGCATTTT. This encodes CASGETGSSNQPQHF.

This clone has just one count. The V call is TRBV5-1, the J call TRBJ1-4; D possibly corresponds to TRBD1 (6 bases). V lost 4 bases to trimming and J lost 3 bases, with 10 bases between them. Per germline, CDR1 SGHRS and CDR2 YFSETQ. The CDR3 is 14 residues long. The CDR3 reads CASSLGGANEKLFF. CDR3 DNA: TGCGCCAGCAGCCTAGGGGGTGCTAATGAAAAACTGTTTTTT.

The chain links TRBV19 to TRBJ2-3, with 10 bases matching TRBD2. Germline V gene data show CDR1 as LNHDA and CDR2 as SQIVND (reference sequence). The CDR3 contains 16 residues. With V trimmed by 2 bases and J by 6 bases, 8 bases remained unmatched. CDR3 region: CASSIQSSGGGDTQYF. For the CDR3, the DNA is TGTGCCAGTAGTATACAATCTAGCGGGGGAGGGGATACGCAGTATTTT.

This rearrangement joins TRBV19 to TRBJ1-6; 8 positions agree with TRBD1. The CDR3 sequence is 16 residues long. Germline-derived CDR1 and CDR2 are LNHDA and SQIVND (reference sequence). V lost 4 bases to trimming and J lost 3 bases; unmatched junction nucleotides: 5. The CDR3 loop reads CASSRYRGDYNSPLHF. In DNA, the CDR3 is TGTGCCAGTAGTAGGTACAGGGGGGACTATAATTCACCCCTCCACTTT.

The chain is built from TRBV4-3 and TRBJ2-1, with TRBD1 matching 7 bases. Germline CDR1 reads LGHNA; CDR2 reads YSLEER. The CDR3 extends over 14 amino acids. V shed 4 bases and J 8 bases; nucleotides not matched to a gene: 8. CDR3 in amino acids: CASSRKGGSDEQFF. In DNA form, the CDR3 reads TGCGCCAGCAGCCGGAAAGGGGGCTCCGATGAGCAGTTCTTC.

The V and J genes are TRBV25-1 and TRBJ1-2; 8 nucleotides line up with TRBD1. Germline CDR1 and CDR2: MGHDK and SYGVNS. CDR3 length equals 12 residues. V lost 7 bases to trimming and J lost 3 bases; unmatched junction nucleotides: 1. DNA for the CDR3: TGTGCCAGCAAGACAGGGGACTATGGCTACACCTTC. Translated, it gives CASKTGDYGYTF.

The chain couples TRBV4-2 to TRBJ2-7; 7 bases line up with TRBD2. The J segment lost 4 bases and the V segment lost 2 bases, leaving 11 bases of the junction unmatched. In germline, CDR1 is LGHNA, CDR2 YNFKEQ. The CDR3 consists of 16 residues. Written as DNA, the CDR3 is TGTGCCAGCAGCCAATATTCGGCGGGAGTAAGATACGAGCAGTACTTC. This encodes CASSQYSAGVRYEQYF.

The rearrangement links TRBV2 to TRBJ2-3, with TRBD1 identical over 9 bases. From germline, CDR1 is SNHLY and CDR2 FYNNEI. V was clipped by 4 bases and J by 5 bases; unmatched bases: 4. This CDR3 is 14 amino acids long. CDR3 sequence (DNA): TGTGCCAGCAGTGGACAGGGGGGGATAGATACGCAGTATTTT. As protein: CASSGQGGIDTQYF.

This clone was counted only a few times. This chain uses TRBV29-1 with TRBJ1-2; D gene unclear. The CDR3 length is 11 residues. V shed 5 bases and J shed 4 bases, with 8 bases lying between them. Germline CDR1 and CDR2: SQVTM and ANQGSEA. CDR3 sequence: CSVTSGYGYTF. The CDR3, as DNA: TGCAGCGTTACGTCAGGCTATGGCTACACCTTC.

This chain uses TRBV18 with TRBJ2-3; D is perhaps TRBD2 (5 bases). Germline assignment: CDR1 KGHSH and CDR2 LQKENI. The V gene lost 0 bases and the J gene lost 2 bases, with 15 bases spanning the gap. The CDR3 is 17 amino acids. DNA for the CDR3: TGTGCCAGCTCACCACCGGTACTAGGCACCATCACAGATACGCAGTATTTT. As protein: CASSPPVLGTITDTQYF.

The table lists this clone with a few counts. The V call is TRBV7-3, the J call TRBJ2-2, with 8 bases matching TRBD1. CDR3 size: 14 residues. Germline-derived CDR1 and CDR2 are SGHTA and FQGTGA. V lost 2 bases to trimming and J lost 7 bases; unmatched junction nucleotides: 3. CDR3 nucleotides: TGTGCCAGCAGCTTACAGGGGGCAATCGGGGAGCTGTTTTTT. Its protein product is CASSLQGAIGELFF.

The V call is TRBV3-1 (or the pseudogene TRBV3-2), the J call TRBJ1-4, with a weak D call TRBD1 (5 bases). Trimming pared 5 bases from V and 8 bases from J, leaving 12 bases between. CDR3 size: 13 residues. Germline lookup yields CDR1 LGHDT and CDR2 YNNKEL (reference sequence). The CDR3 DNA reads as TGTGCCAGCAGCTTCTCAGGGCTCGAAAAACTGTTTTTT. It encodes CASSFSGLEKLFF.

The V call is TRBV19, the J call TRBJ2-5, with TRBD1 matching 8 bases. The V and J ends lost 4 bases and 5 bases, in that order; junction bases with no gene match: 12. The V gene's germline CDR1 is LNHDA and CDR2 SQIVND (reference sequence). CDR3 length equals 16 residues. The CDR3 reads CASSSFMTGAMETQYF. The CDR3 DNA is TGTGCCAGTAGTAGTTTTATGACAGGGGCAATGGAGACCCAGTACTTC.

This chain uses TRBV7-2 with TRBJ2-2, with D maybe TRBD2 (5 bases). V was shortened by 2 bases and J by 5 bases, with 6 bases between the two germline ends. Germline CDR1 is SGHTA and CDR2 is FQGNSA. The CDR3 covers 13 residues. CDR3 DNA sequence: TGTGCCAGCAGCTTACGGGGAACCGGGGAGCTGTTTTTT. This sequence encodes CASSLRGTGELFF.